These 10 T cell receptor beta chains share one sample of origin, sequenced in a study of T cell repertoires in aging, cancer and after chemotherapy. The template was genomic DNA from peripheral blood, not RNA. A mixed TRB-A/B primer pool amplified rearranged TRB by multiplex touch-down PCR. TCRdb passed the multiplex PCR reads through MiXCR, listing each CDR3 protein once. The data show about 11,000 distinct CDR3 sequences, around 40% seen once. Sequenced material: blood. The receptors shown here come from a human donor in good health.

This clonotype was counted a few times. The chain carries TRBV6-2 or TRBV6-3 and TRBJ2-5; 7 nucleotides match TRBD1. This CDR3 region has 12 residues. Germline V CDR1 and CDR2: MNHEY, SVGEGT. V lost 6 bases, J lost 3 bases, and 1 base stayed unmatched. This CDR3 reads CASRGTEETQYF. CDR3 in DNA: TGTGCCAGCAGAGGGACAGAAGAGACCCAGTACTTC.

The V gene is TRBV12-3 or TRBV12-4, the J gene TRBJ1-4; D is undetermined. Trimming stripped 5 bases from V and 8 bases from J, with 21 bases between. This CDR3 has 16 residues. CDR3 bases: TGTGCCAGCAGTGAATGCCCCCTCACAACTAGAGAAAAACTGTTTTTT. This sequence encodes CASSECPLTTREKLFF.

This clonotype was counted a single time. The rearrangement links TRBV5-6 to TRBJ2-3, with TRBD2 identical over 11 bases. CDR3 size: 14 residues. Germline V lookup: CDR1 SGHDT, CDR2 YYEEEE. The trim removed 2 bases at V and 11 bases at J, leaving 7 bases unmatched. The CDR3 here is CASSLGLAGGWQYF. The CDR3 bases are TGTGCCAGCAGCTTAGGGCTAGCGGGGGGCTGGCAGTATTTT.

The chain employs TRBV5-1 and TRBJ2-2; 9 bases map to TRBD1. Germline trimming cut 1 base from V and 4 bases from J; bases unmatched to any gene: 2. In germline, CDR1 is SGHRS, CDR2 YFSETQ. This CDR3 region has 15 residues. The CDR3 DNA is TGCGCCAGCAGCTTGCGGACAGGGGCCACCGGGGAGCTGTTTTTT. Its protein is CASSLRTGATGELFF.

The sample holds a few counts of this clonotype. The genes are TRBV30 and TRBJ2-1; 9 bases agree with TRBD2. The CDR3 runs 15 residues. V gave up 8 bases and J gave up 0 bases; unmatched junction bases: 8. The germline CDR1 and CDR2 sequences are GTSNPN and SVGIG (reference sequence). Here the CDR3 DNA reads TGTGCCGCGACTAGCGGTCCGAGCTCCTACAATGAGCAGTTCTTC. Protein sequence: CAATSGPSSYNEQFF.

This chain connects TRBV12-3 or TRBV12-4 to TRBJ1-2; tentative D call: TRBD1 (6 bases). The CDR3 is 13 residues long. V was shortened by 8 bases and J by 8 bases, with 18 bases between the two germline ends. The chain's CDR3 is CASGLGQLRGYTF. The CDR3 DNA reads TGTGCCAGCGGACTCGGACAGCTAAGGGGCTACACCTTC.

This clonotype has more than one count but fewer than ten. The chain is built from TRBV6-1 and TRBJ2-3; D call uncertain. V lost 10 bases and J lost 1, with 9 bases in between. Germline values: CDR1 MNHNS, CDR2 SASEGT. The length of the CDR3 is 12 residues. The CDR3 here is CATGRGTDTQYF. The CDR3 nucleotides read TGTGCCACCGGACGGGGCACAGATACGCAGTATTTT.

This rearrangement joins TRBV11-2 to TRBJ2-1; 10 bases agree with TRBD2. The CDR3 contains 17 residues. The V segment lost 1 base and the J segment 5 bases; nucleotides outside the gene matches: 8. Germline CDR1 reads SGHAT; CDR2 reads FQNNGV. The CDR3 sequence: CASSLGVQRGGNNEQFF. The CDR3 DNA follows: TGTGCCAGCAGCTTAGGCGTCCAGCGGGGGGGAAACAATGAGCAGTTCTTC.

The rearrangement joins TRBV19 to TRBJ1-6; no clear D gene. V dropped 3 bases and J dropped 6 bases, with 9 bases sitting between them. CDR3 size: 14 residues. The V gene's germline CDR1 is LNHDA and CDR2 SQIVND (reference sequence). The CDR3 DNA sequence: TGTGCCAGTAGTATCTCATATCGTAATTCACCCCTCCACTTT. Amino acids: CASSISYRNSPLHF.

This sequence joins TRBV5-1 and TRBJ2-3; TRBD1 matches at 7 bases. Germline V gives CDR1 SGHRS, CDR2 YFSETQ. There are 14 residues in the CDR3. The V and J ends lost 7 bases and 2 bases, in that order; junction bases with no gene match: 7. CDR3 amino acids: CASVPGQNTDTQYF. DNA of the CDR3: TGCGCCAGCGTACCGGGACAGAACACAGATACGCAGTATTTT.